Here is one T cell receptor beta chain with its context. Assay: immunoSEQ multiplex PCR; the TCRdb copy retains only in-frame clones and omits some. The sample lists some 2,000,000 clones, less than 95% occurring once. The data originate from a study of shared clonotypes between healthy human individuals. Selected positively for CCR7 and CD45RO-negative, naive CD8 cells excluded terminally differentiated effector memory CD45RA+ cells. The germline CDR1 and CDR2 sequences are SGHAT and FQNNGV. V was pared by 3 bases and J by 5 bases, with 5 bases of the junction left unmatched. The CDR3 has 14 amino acids.

The chain joins TRBV11-2 to TRBJ2-7; TRBD1 aligns across 9 bases. Input material: naive CD8+ T cells sorted from blood. The receptor was derived from a man between 18 and 29 years old in good health. The CDR3 DNA follows: TGTGCCAGCAGCTTTGGACAGGGGACGGACGAGCAGTACTTC. It specifies CASSFGQGTDEQYF.